The 17 T cell receptor beta chains presented below share a single source sample, sequenced in a study of T cell repertoires in cytomegalovirus infection. TCRdb independently ran MiXCR on the reads; one entry per CDR3 protein. The data contain fewer than 85,000 distinct CDR3 sequences, approximately 3.6% of them singletons. The sample comprised PBMCs. The source is a human donor in good health (CMV status not recorded). Some clones in this sample may be carry-over from other donors' samples.

This clonotype was detected many times. Its ends do not fully match the called genes, so a read error is possible. The chain is built from TRBV7-2 and TRBJ2-7; no definite D call. The germline CDR1 and CDR2 sequences are SGHTA and FQGNSA. This CDR3 is built from 11 residues. The CDR3 DNA follows: TGTGCCAGCGGCTTAACCTACGAGCAGTACTTC. Encoded protein: CASGLTYEQYF.

In its sample, this clonotype was seen many times. The rearrangement links TRBV19 to TRBJ1-1; 7 bases agree with TRBD1. Germline CDR1 and CDR2: LNHDA and SQIVND (reference sequence). V shed 3 bases and J 3 bases; nucleotides not matched to a gene: 7. The CDR3 has 15 residues. The CDR3 region has the DNA TGTGCCAGTAGTATTGTTGGGACAGCTCACACTGAAGCTTTCTTT. Translating it yields CASSIVGTAHTEAFF.

In its sample, this clonotype ranks as medium-sized. The chain is built from TRBV2 and TRBJ2-7; D might be TRBD1 or TRBD2, each matching 5 bases. The germline V gene encodes CDR1 SNHLY and CDR2 FYNNEI. The CDR3 is 13 residues long. Trimming removed 8 bases at V and 5 bases at J, with 16 bases between. CDR3 sequence reads: CASGTPGIHEQYF. DNA for the CDR3: TGTGCCAGCGGGACCCCAGGGATCCACGAGCAGTACTTC.

This clonotype was picked up many times. CDR3: CASSLESTVAGFNYGYTF. In nucleotides, the CDR3 is TGTGCCAGCAGCTTAGAATCTACCGTGGCAGGGTTCAACTATGGCTACACCTTC. The rearrangement uses TRBV7-8 and TRBJ1-2, with D maybe TRBD1 (5 bases). There are 18 residues in the CDR3. Trimming removed 1 base from V and 2 bases from J, with 20 bases in between. Per the germline V gene, CDR1 is SGHVS and CDR2 is FQNEAQ.

This clonotype showed up many times. The chain has TRBV20-1 and TRBJ1-5; D might be TRBD1 (5 bases). V was clipped by 6 bases and J by 5 bases, with 17 bases between them. The germline V gene encodes CDR1 DFQATT and CDR2 SNEGSKA (reference sequence). This CDR3 spans 14 amino acids. The CDR3 here is CSASQGGRDQPQHF. The CDR3 nucleotides are TGCAGTGCGTCTCAGGGCGGAAGGGATCAGCCCCAGCATTTT.

The sample holds many counts of this clonotype. The chain uses TRBV28 and TRBJ2-2, with D unclear. V was pared by 6 bases and J by 3 bases, with 11 bases between. This CDR3 comprises 14 residues. Germline values: CDR1 MDHEN, CDR2 SYDVKM. The CDR3 DNA follows: TGTGCCAGCAGGACGGTGGTGGACACCGGGGAGCTGTTTTTT. Translating gives CASRTVVDTGELFF.

This clonotype has ten or more counts. This chain links TRBV7-4 with TRBJ2-6; D is unclear. V was cut by 1 base and J by 12 bases, with 4 bases left in between. Germline values: CDR1 SGHVT, CDR2 SQSDAQ. The CDR3 extends over 11 amino acids. The CDR3 DNA reads TGTGCCAGCAGCTTAGATGTCGTCCTGACTTTC. Protein product: CASSLDVVLTF.

This clonotype was recorded at least ten times. The V call is TRBV7-2, the J call TRBJ2-7, with 12 positions matching TRBD2. CDR1 is SGHTA, CDR2 FQGNSA, per germline. V dropped 8 bases and J dropped 0; count of bases not matched to a gene: 8. There are 16 residues in the CDR3. This chain's CDR3 is CASGTSGRSPSYEQYF. CDR3 nucleotide sequence: TGTGCCAGCGGTACTAGCGGGAGGTCACCCTCCTACGAGCAGTACTTC.

This clonotype appeared many times. This chain uses TRBV7-8 with TRBJ1-1; D ambiguous. V shed 6 bases and J shed 3 bases, with 8 bases lying between them. Germline CDR1 reads SGHVS; CDR2 reads FQNEAQ. This CDR3 has 12 residues. The chain's CDR3 is CASSPQYTEAFF. The CDR3, as DNA: TGTGCCAGCAGTCCCCAGTACACTGAAGCTTTCTTT.

This clonotype showed up many times. CDR3 region: CASSFQGLSNQPQHF. The CDR3 nucleotides read TGTGCCAGCAGCTTCCAGGGGCTTAGCAATCAGCCCCAGCATTTT. The chain carries TRBV7-2 and TRBJ1-5, with D tentatively TRBD1 (6 bases). The CDR3 has 15 residues. Trimming cost V 3 bases and J 0 bases, with 9 bases left between them. CDR1 is SGHTA and CDR2 is FQGNSA in the germline V gene.

This clonotype has ten or more counts. The gene calls are TRBV27 and TRBJ1-5, with 8 bases aligning to TRBD1. The CDR3 length is 14 residues. V was pared by 4 bases and J by 6 bases, with 5 bases of the junction left unmatched. Germline V lookup: CDR1 MNHEY, CDR2 SMNVEV (reference sequence). The CDR3 loop reads CASSSYRGSQPQHF. For the CDR3, the DNA is TGTGCCAGCAGTTCCTACAGGGGGAGTCAGCCCCAGCATTTT.

This clonotype appeared many times. J is TRBJ2-5 and V is TRBV11-3, with TRBD2 as a possible D gene (5 bases). The germline CDR1 and CDR2 sequences are SGHNT and YENEEA. Trimming took off 2 bases at V and 5 bases at J, with 9 bases between the two ends. The CDR3 has 13 residues. The CDR3 protein is CASSLFPGETQYF. DNA of the CDR3: TGTGCCAGCAGCTTATTTCCGGGGGAGACCCAGTACTTC.

This clonotype was seen ten or more times. The rearrangement joins TRBV7-2 to TRBJ2-7, with D possibly matching TRBD1 (5 bases). The length of the CDR3 is 13 residues. CDR1 is SGHTA, CDR2 FQGNSA, per germline. Trimming pared 1 base from V and 5 bases from J, leaving 9 bases between. In DNA, the CDR3 is TGTGCCAGCAGCTTAGACTGGGGCGACGAGCAGTACTTC. The encoded protein is CASSLDWGDEQYF. Supplemented by reference TRBV7-2 and TRBJ2-7, the full variable domain reads GAGVSQSPSNKVTEKGKDVELRCDPISGHTALYWYRQSLGQGLEFLIYFQGNSAPDKSGLPSDRFSAERTGGSVSTLTIQRTQQEDSAVYLCASSLDWGDEQYFGPGTRLTVT.

This clonotype has a count of ten or more. This rearrangement joins TRBV7-2 to TRBJ2-1; a weak D match, TRBD2 (6 bases). The CDR3 is 14 amino acids. CDR1 is SGHTA and CDR2 is FQGNSA in the germline V gene. Trimming shortened V by 6 bases and J by 8 bases, and 17 bases separated the two germline ends. In DNA form, the CDR3 reads TGTGCCAGCAGAAACCCCGGGACTTCAGATGAGCAGTTCTTC. Amino acids: CASRNPGTSDEQFF.

A word on this clonotype: A much larger clone differs by one base, so this may be a read error. CDR3 in amino acids: CASSLEGWREAFF. The CDR3 coding sequence is TGTGCCAGCAGCTTAGAGGGGTGGCGAGAAGCTTTCTTT. This rearrangement joins TRBV7-2 to TRBJ1-1; a possible D gene is TRBD1 (5 bases). V was pared by 1 base and J by 8 bases, with 11 bases between. The CDR3 loop spans 13 amino acids. Germline V gene lookup returns CDR1 SGHTA and CDR2 FQGNSA.

This clonotype was picked up many times. The chain carries TRBV25-1 and TRBJ2-3, with 7 bases fitting TRBD1. Germline V gene sequence: CDR1 MGHDK, CDR2 SYGVNS. There are 14 residues in the CDR3. The ends lost 8 bases at V and 1 base at J; junction bases unmatched: 6. The CDR3 loop reads CASSPTGGTDTQYF. CDR3 DNA: TGTGCCAGCTCACCCACAGGGGGCACAGATACGCAGTATTTT.

This clonotype was seen at least ten times. This sequence joins TRBV7-8 and TRBJ2-3; D is possibly TRBD1 or TRBD2 (5 bases each). Germline V gene lookup returns CDR1 SGHVS and CDR2 FQNEAQ. This CDR3 is 14 amino acids long. The germline V and J ends were trimmed by 3 bases and 4 bases, with 11 bases remaining between them. The CDR3 coding sequence is TGTGCCAGCAGCTTCGTGGGACCGGCAGATACGCAGTATTTT. Translating gives CASSFVGPADTQYF.